This TCR beta chain was captured by sequencing in a study of CD8 T cells in Susac syndrome. The authors reverse transcribed 0.5 to 1 ug RNA with random hexamers. The amplification used immunoSEQ multiplex PCR on TCR beta CDR3; it spanned 54 Vbeta and 13 Jbeta. TCRdb recomputed calls from the immunoSEQ multiplex PCR reads with MiXCR, one row per CDR3 protein. Among just under 95,000 distinct CDR3 sequences listed, about 94% were seen once. Germline CDR1 is SGHDN and CDR2 is FVKESK. CDR3 length equals 14 residues. The ends were cut back, 2 bases at V and 5 bases at J, with 13 bases in the middle. The sample taken for sequencing was CD4+ T cells from PBMCs. The V and J genes are TRBV14 and TRBJ2-7; D unresolved. The TCR originated in a human donor with Susac syndrome. This CDR3 reads CASSQTQGIHEQYF. In nucleotides, the CDR3 is TGTGCCAGCAGCCAAACCCAAGGTATCCACGAGCAGTACTTC.